This record covers a single T cell receptor beta chain. Samples were taken at baseline and on day 1 of cycles 4 and 7. The data were obtained in a study of OX40 agonist ivuxolimab in advanced cancers. Study-wide context: Patients treated during dose escalation were battling hepatocellular carcinoma, melanoma, renal cell or head and neck cancer. The eligibility criteria allowed prior anti-PD-1, anti-PD-L1 or anti-CTLA-4 therapy, and around 40% had some.

Sequencing was performed with immunoSEQ multiplex PCR; in TCRdb, only in-frame clones are kept and a portion is missing. The profile covers tens of thousands of clones, with roughly 80% appearing a single time and almost 4.5% taken by the ten largest. The CDR3 is 16 amino acids. Germline V lookup: CDR1 LNHDA, CDR2 SQIVND (reference sequence). After removal of 3 bases from V and 4 bases from J, the junction contained 11 bases not matched to a gene. This sequence originates from an adult with an advanced solid tumor such as melanoma, head and neck, liver or kidney cancer. The chain is built from TRBV19 and TRBJ1-1; 7 bases are a match to TRBD1. The sample was CD4+ or CD8+ T cells sorted from blood, taken in a trial of the OX40 agonist ivuxolimab. The CDR3, as DNA: TGTGCCAGTAGTATGACAGGGTGGTATGCGGGCACTGAAGCTTTCTTT. As protein: CASSMTGWYAGTEAFF.